These 30 T cell receptor beta chains were all obtained from the same sample, sequenced in a study of T-cell reconstitution after alpha-beta-depleted transplantation in children listed by TCRdb under 2016. The method behind the library was PCR. These reads were obtained on an Illumina HiSeq 2500. Molecular barcoding was employed in the preparation of TCR libraries, with unique molecular identifiers being used to normalize TCRbeta repertoire quantification. TCRdb redid the processing of the public reads, applying fastp at Q25 and MiXCR, and retained in-frame beta chains. Here each entry gathers all rows of one CDR3 protein and keeps the most common genes and DNA. The table for this sample lists roughly 200,000 distinct CDR3 sequences; about 7% of them were counted only once. The ten largest clones add up to 5.5% to 6.5% of the sample. Reading the label with the study, this specimen's treatment or condition is: allogeneic hematopoietic cell transplantation with graft depleted of TCRalphabeta T cells and CD19 B cells.

The sequencing here drew on PBMCs, taken before TCRalphabeta/CD19-depleted stem cell transplant. The source is a boy under 10 years old with acute lymphoblastic leukemia, due to receive a stem cell transplant.

The chain links TRBV20-1 to TRBJ2-1, with 8 bases aligning to TRBD2. Germline CDR1 reads DFQATT; CDR2 reads SNEGSKA (reference sequence). J was trimmed by 3 bases and V by 1 base; bases with no gene match: 8. CDR3 length: 16 residues. As DNA, the CDR3 is TGCAGTGCTAGAGCTATCGGTAGCGGGATCTACAATGAGCAGTTCTTC. This gives the protein CSARAIGSGIYNEQFF.

This clonotype was seen many times. The V and J genes are TRBV7-8 and TRBJ2-3; 16 bases align to TRBD2. CDR3 length: 18 residues. The V and J ends lost 1 base and 2 bases, in that order; junction bases with no gene match: 3. Per the germline V gene, CDR1 is SGHVS and CDR2 is FQNEAQ. CDR3 nucleotide sequence: TGTGCCAGCAGCTTAGATGGGACTAGCGGGGGGGTCACAGATACGCAGTATTTT. It translates to CASSLDGTSGGVTDTQYF.

This chain uses TRBV20-1 with TRBJ2-1; 10 bases are shared with TRBD2. This CDR3 spans 17 amino acids. J was trimmed by 0 bases and V by 4 bases; bases with no gene match: 9. Germline-derived CDR1 and CDR2 are DFQATT and SNEGSKA (reference sequence). The CDR3 loop is CSATDWTSGHSYNEQFF. The CDR3 bases are TGCAGTGCTACCGATTGGACTAGCGGCCACTCCTACAATGAGCAGTTCTTC.

This clonotype was counted many times. The chain combines TRBV27 with TRBJ2-1; TRBD2 aligns across 11 bases. J lost 6 bases, V lost 8 bases, and 6 bases had no gene match. Germline V gene sequence: CDR1 MNHEY, CDR2 SMNVEV (reference sequence). The CDR3 loop spans 14 amino acids. CDR3 nucleotides: TGTGCCAGCTCCGGGACTAGCGGACTCAATGAGCAGTTCTTC. As protein: CASSGTSGLNEQFF.

This clonotype was observed many times. CDR3 DNA sequence: TGCGCCAGCAGCCCCGGACAGCTCCTTCTCACCGGGGAGCTGTTTTTT. Its protein is CASSPGQLLLTGELFF. The rearrangement links TRBV5-1 to TRBJ2-2; possible D gene TRBD1, 6 bases. The CDR3 consists of 16 residues. Trimming shortened V by 4 bases and J by 4 bases, and 17 bases separated the two germline ends. Germline loops: CDR1 SGHRS, CDR2 YFSETQ.

The table lists this clonotype with many counts. Written as DNA, the CDR3 is TGTGCCAGCAGCTTTCCTCTCACAGATACGCAGTATTTT. Translated: CASSFPLTDTQYF. The chain links TRBV7-2 to TRBJ2-3; D unresolved. Trimming shortened V by 3 bases and J by 2 bases, and 6 bases separated the two germline ends. The CDR3 loop spans 13 amino acids. Germline V gives CDR1 SGHTA, CDR2 FQGNSA.

This clonotype was picked up many times. The rearrangement uses TRBV7-2 and TRBJ2-7; 9 positions match TRBD1. V gave up 4 bases and J gave up 4 bases; unmatched junction bases: 8. Germline V gene lookup returns CDR1 SGHTA and CDR2 FQGNSA. There are 15 residues in the CDR3. The CDR3 DNA reads TGTGCCAGCAGCTGGTCGGGGACAGGGTCGTACGAGCAGTACTTC. This encodes CASSWSGTGSYEQYF.

The rearrangement joins TRBV20-1 to TRBJ2-1, with 7 bases lining up with TRBD1. This CDR3 region has 15 residues. Germline loops: CDR1 DFQATT, CDR2 SNEGSKA (reference sequence). The junction had 12 bases not matched to a gene; V was cut back by 6 bases and J by 4 bases. CDR3 residues: CSAESDRISYNEQFF. CDR3 nucleotide sequence: TGCAGTGCGGAATCGGACAGGATTTCTTACAATGAGCAGTTCTTC.

This clonotype has at least ten counts. This chain joins TRBV20-1 and TRBJ2-7; 10 bases fit TRBD2. Losses at the gene ends were 5 bases for V and 4 bases for J; bases not matched to a gene: 5. Looked up from germline, CDR1 is DFQATT and CDR2 is SNEGSKA (reference sequence). The CDR3 length is 13 residues. The CDR3 nucleotides read TGCAGTGCTCGACTAGCGGGCCGATACGAGCAGTACTTC. It codes for CSARLAGRYEQYF.

This clonotype was detected a few times. The chain recombines TRBV20-1 with TRBJ2-1; 8 bases are shared with TRBD1. Germline V gives CDR1 DFQATT, CDR2 SNEGSKA (reference sequence). The V gene end was trimmed by 2 bases and the J gene end by 0 bases; junction bases not matched to a gene: 12. The CDR3 consists of 18 residues. CDR3 loop: CSARSSGQAGSSYNEQFF. CDR3 DNA sequence: TGCAGTGCTAGATCATCGGGACAGGCTGGAAGCTCCTACAATGAGCAGTTCTTC.

This clonotype was detected ten times or more. The CDR3 protein is CASSIRQGWDEQFF. CDR3 DNA: TGTGCCAGCAGCATTCGACAGGGTTGGGATGAGCAGTTCTTC. The chain couples TRBV9 to TRBJ2-1; 7 bases map to TRBD1. Germline V gene data show CDR1 as SGDLS and CDR2 as YYNGEE. This CDR3 comprises 14 residues. With V trimmed by 4 bases and J by 8 bases, 9 bases remained unmatched.

This clonotype was counted at least ten times. V and J are TRBV6-5 and TRBJ2-1, with 9 bases identical to TRBD2. In germline, CDR1 is MNHEY, CDR2 SVGAGI. The CDR3 is made up of 14 amino acids. V lost 4 bases to trimming and J lost 9 bases; unmatched junction nucleotides: 7. Here the CDR3 reads CASSLGGGAVEQFF. Written as DNA, the CDR3 is TGTGCCAGCAGTTTAGGCGGGGGGGCGGTTGAGCAGTTCTTC.

This clonotype was recorded at least ten times. This rearrangement joins TRBV7-2 to TRBJ2-1; unclear D gene. The CDR3 is 13 amino acids. The germline CDR1 and CDR2 sequences are SGHTA and FQGNSA. The V end was cut by 5 bases, the J end by 6 bases, with 11 bases between. CDR3 region: CASSPARLNEQFF. The CDR3 DNA is TGTGCCAGCAGCCCAGCTCGGCTCAATGAGCAGTTCTTC.

This clonotype has at least ten counts. The chain employs TRBV7-2 and TRBJ2-2, with D possibly being TRBD1 or TRBD2 (5 bases each). The CDR3 is 16 residues long. The V gene lost 1 base and the J gene lost 7 bases, with 16 bases spanning the gap. CDR1 is SGHTA, CDR2 FQGNSA, per germline. DNA for the CDR3: TGTGCCAGCAGCTTAGTCGGGCAGGGAGCCTTCGGGGAGCTGTTTTTT. Translation gives CASSLVGQGAFGELFF.

This clonotype was detected ten times or more. The rearrangement uses TRBV20-1 and TRBJ2-2; D is perhaps TRBD2 (6 bases). This CDR3 is built from 15 residues. Trimming cost V 7 bases and J 3 bases, with 18 bases left between them. Germline CDR1 reads DFQATT; CDR2 reads SNEGSKA (reference sequence). CDR3 amino acids: CSVGNAGRDTGELFF. Here the CDR3 DNA reads TGCAGTGTGGGCAATGCGGGACGGGACACCGGGGAGCTGTTTTTT.

Ten or more counts support this clonotype. The rearrangement uses TRBV27 and TRBJ2-5; D gene uncertain. The germline V and J ends were trimmed by 3 bases and 6 bases, with 5 bases remaining between them. The CDR3 totals 11 residues. Germline CDR1 and CDR2: MNHEY and SMNVEV (reference sequence). The CDR3 region is CASSLGKTQYF. The CDR3 bases are TGTGCCAGCAGTTTGGGAAAGACCCAGTACTTC.

V usage is TRBV20-1 and J usage is TRBJ1-2; 11 positions match TRBD1. There are 17 residues in the CDR3. Germline CDR1 is DFQATT and CDR2 is SNEGSKA (reference sequence). J was trimmed by 7 bases and V by 5 bases; bases with no gene match: 18. For the CDR3, the DNA is TGCAGTGCTCTACTGCATCGGGGACAGGGGGGTTTTTCTGGCTACACCTTC. Its translation: CSALLHRGQGGFSGYTF.

In its sample, this clonotype was seen a few times. The V call is TRBV5-1, the J call TRBJ2-7, with 8 positions matching TRBD2. V lost 1 base and J lost 5; bases outside the gene matches: 11. The CDR3 runs 16 residues. Germline loops: CDR1 SGHRS, CDR2 YFSETQ. The CDR3: CASSLRSRGGKNEQYF. The CDR3 DNA sequence: TGCGCCAGCAGCTTGAGATCTCGGGGGGGGAAGAACGAGCAGTACTTC.

At least ten counts were recorded for this clonotype. The CDR3 loop reads CASSLAYGSNGYTF. The CDR3 nucleotides are TGTGCCAGCAGTTTAGCTTACGGGTCAAATGGCTACACCTTC. The chain joins TRBV12-3 or TRBV12-4 to TRBJ1-2; D is ambiguous. The CDR3 covers 14 residues. Deletions cut 0 bases from V and 6 bases from J, with 11 bases between.

The J gene is TRBJ2-1, the V gene TRBV7-2; 9 bases are a match to TRBD2. Germline CDR1 and CDR2: SGHTA and FQGNSA. The trim removed 5 bases at V and 8 bases at J, leaving 10 bases unmatched. This CDR3 contains 15 residues. The CDR3 DNA sequence: TGTGCCAGCAGCCCCCAGGTTGAGCGGGGGGATGAGCAGTTCTTC. Translating it yields CASSPQVERGDEQFF. The whole variable domain, filled in from reference TRBV7-2 and TRBJ2-1, reads GAGVSQSPSNKVTEKGKDVELRCDPISGHTALYWYRQSLGQGLEFLIYFQGNSAPDKSGLPSDRFSAERTGGSVSTLTIQRTQQEDSAVYLCASSPQVERGDEQFFGPGTRLTVL.

This clonotype has ten or more counts. The gene calls are TRBV7-2 and TRBJ1-6; D is uncertain. The CDR3 sequence is 13 residues long. Germline lookup yields CDR1 SGHTA and CDR2 FQGNSA. Trimming shortened V by 3 bases and J by 7 bases, and 7 bases separated the two germline ends. The CDR3 DNA follows: TGTGCCAGCAGCTTTCGCGTGAATTCACCCCTCCACTTT. This sequence encodes CASSFRVNSPLHF.

The chain links TRBV6-5 to TRBJ2-3, with TRBD2 as a possible D gene (6 bases). Trimming removed 1 base at V and 4 bases at J, with 9 bases between. This CDR3 contains 14 residues. CDR1 and CDR2 (germline): MNHEY, SVGAGI. The CDR3 coding sequence is TGTGCCAGCAGTTACTGGGGGGAAGCAGATACGCAGTATTTT. This gives the protein CASSYWGEADTQYF.

This clonotype showed up just a few times. The chain links TRBV7-2 to TRBJ2-1; 8 bases map to TRBD2. J was trimmed by 6 bases and V by 7 bases; bases with no gene match: 17. The CDR3 has 17 amino acids. CDR1 is SGHTA and CDR2 is FQGNSA in the germline V gene. For the CDR3, the DNA is TGTGCCAGCAACACACTTTTAGACCCGGGAGGGCCCAATGAGCAGTTCTTC. Translating gives CASNTLLDPGGPNEQFF.

The chain employs TRBV27 and TRBJ2-7, with D perhaps TRBD1 (7 bases). This CDR3 has 14 residues. V was clipped by 3 bases and J by 7 bases, with 16 bases between them. Germline CDR1 and CDR2: MNHEY and SMNVEV (reference sequence). CDR3 in amino acids: CASSFEEGASEQYF. DNA of the CDR3: TGTGCCAGCAGTTTTGAGGAGGGGGCGAGTGAGCAGTACTTC.

This clonotype was counted a few times. In DNA form, the CDR3 reads TGTGCCAGCAGCCTGCGTGGACAGGGAGAGTATGGCTACACCTTC. It is translated as CASSLRGQGEYGYTF. The V gene is TRBV7-2, the J gene TRBJ1-2; TRBD1 matches at 8 bases. This CDR3 has 15 residues. V lost 5 bases to trimming and J lost 5 bases; unmatched junction nucleotides: 10. Germline CDR1 is SGHTA and CDR2 is FQGNSA. Using reference TRBV7-2 and TRBJ1-2 for the parts outside the CDR3, the full variable domain is GAGVSQSPSNKVTEKGKDVELRCDPISGHTALYWYRQSLGQGLEFLIYFQGNSAPDKSGLPSDRFSAERTGGSVSTLTIQRTQQEDSAVYLCASSLRGQGEYGYTFGSGTRLTVV.

This clonotype was seen a handful of times. V and J are TRBV5-6 and TRBJ1-4, with D hard to call. The germline V and J ends were trimmed by 4 bases and 7 bases, with 11 bases remaining between them. The CDR3 runs to 13 residues. Germline CDR1 SGHDT, CDR2 YYEEEE. CDR3 nucleotides: TGTGCCAGCAGCAGAGGGAGTCCTGAAAAACTGTTTTTT. It translates to CASSRGSPEKLFF.

This clonotype has a handful of counts. V and J are TRBV5-5 and TRBJ1-2; 7 bases line up with TRBD1. Trimming removed 4 bases from V and 3 bases from J; junction bases left unmatched: 6. Germline CDR1 reads SGHKS; CDR2 reads YYEKEE (reference sequence). The CDR3 consists of 14 residues. CDR3 region: CASSLTGTDYGYTF. CDR3 DNA: TGTGCCAGCAGCCTAACCGGGACAGACTATGGCTACACCTTC.

This clonotype came up a few times. V is TRBV28 and J is TRBJ2-6, with 9 bases that match TRBD2. The ends lost 3 bases at V and 3 bases at J; junction bases unmatched: 15. This CDR3 spans 20 amino acids. Germline V gene data show CDR1 as MDHEN and CDR2 as SYDVKM. The DNA for the CDR3 is TGTGCCAGCAGTTTCCAAGGGGCGGGAGGGCCCCAAGGTGGGGCCAACGTCCTGACTTTC. It codes for CASSFQGAGGPQGGANVLTF.

This clonotype was found a few times. This rearrangement joins TRBV7-9 to TRBJ2-1, with 8 positions matching TRBD2. Germline assignment: CDR1 SEHNR and CDR2 FQNEAQ (reference sequence). The junction had 8 bases not matched to a gene; V was cut back by 5 bases and J by 5 bases. The CDR3 loop spans 15 amino acids. The CDR3 DNA sequence: TGTGCCAGCAGCCGTCGCGGGGGGCCCGACAATGAGCAGTTCTTC. Its translation: CASSRRGGPDNEQFF. Looking up the rest from reference TRBV7-9 and TRBJ2-1 gives the full variable domain: DTGVSQNPRHKITKRGQNVTFRCDPISEHNRLYWYRQTLGQGPEFLTYFQNEAQLEKSRLLSDRFSAERPKGSFSTLEIQRTEQGDSAMYLCASSRRGGPDNEQFFGPGTRLTVL.

This chain connects TRBV4-3 to TRBJ2-1, with TRBD2 matching 9 bases. CDR1 LGHNA and CDR2 YSLEER come from the germline V gene. The CDR3 has 14 residues. With V trimmed by 4 bases and J by 5 bases, 3 bases remained unmatched. The DNA of the CDR3 is TGCGCCAGCAGCCGTAGACTAGCGGACAATGAGCAGTTCTTC. Its protein product is CASSRRLADNEQFF.